This is a list of T cell receptor beta chains from one sample in a study of CD8 T cells in ankylosing spondylitis. MiXCR, applied by TCRdb to the 5' RACE reads, yields one record per CDR3 protein. The profile shows 200,000 or so distinct CDR3 sequences, 10% to 15% of them singletons. The sample taken for sequencing was blood, either unsorted or a sorted T cell fraction (not recorded which). The receptors originated from a female donor with ankylosing spondylitis or in good health (not recorded which). Both conserved end residues are part of each CDR3. The D gene is left open where the match is weak. Where a row states a size, it is once, few, many or the class of an expanded clone; other rows omit it.

-	TRBJ2-7	few	TRBV28	TGTGCCAGCAGTTTCTCACGGGGGATTTCCTACGAGCAGTACTTC	CASSFSRGISYEQYF
TRBD2	TRBJ2-1	many	TRBV12-3/TRBV12-4	TGTGCCAGCCAACCTAGCGGGAGGGCCTACAATGAGCAGTTCTTC	CASQPSGRAYNEQFF
-	TRBJ1-1	many	TRBV29-1	TGCAGCGTTTTACCCAGGGGAAATGAAGCTTTCTTT	CSVLPRGNEAFF
-	TRBJ1-5	many	TRBV7-8	TGTGCCAGCAGCTTGGAGGGTCGCCTTAGCAATCAGCCCCAGCATTTT	CASSLEGRLSNQPQHF
TRBD2	TRBJ2-2	-	TRBV11-2	TGTGCCAGCAGCTTAGATAGGAGAACTAGCGGGAGAAGCACCGGGGAGCTGTTTTTT	CASSLDRRTSGRSTGELFF
-	TRBJ2-5	many	TRBV25-1	TGTGCCAGCAGTGAATCCGCCAGGGAGACCCAGTACTTC	CASSESARETQYF
TRBD2	TRBJ2-7	many	TRBV12-3/TRBV12-4	TGTGCCAGCAGCCCGGGCACTAGCGTCTCCTACGAGCAGTACTTC	CASSPGTSVSYEQYF
-	TRBJ2-4	many	TRBV30	TGTGCCTGGAGTACTTTAGAGAGAGGGCCGACGAACATTCAGTACTTC	CAWSTLERGPTNIQYF
-	TRBJ1-2	few	TRBV7-9	TGTGCCAGCAGCTTAGAAGAGACTGGGGATGGCTACACCTTC	CASSLEETGDGYTF
TRBD1	TRBJ2-7	many	TRBV5-1	TGCGCCAGCAGCTGGGGACAGCAATACCCCTACGAGCAGTACTTC	CASSWGQQYPYEQYF
TRBD1	TRBJ2-1	few	TRBV15	TGTGCCACCAGCAGAGATCGAGGGACAGGGCAAATACTTGGATTCTTC	CATSRDRGTGQILGFF
TRBD1	TRBJ1-2	many	TRBV5-1	TGCGCCAGCAGCCCGGACAGGTCCATTAATGGTGGCTACACCTTC	CASSPDRSINGGYTF
-	TRBJ1-1	many	TRBV4-3	TGCGCCAGCAGCCAAGATGGGACCCAAGCATGG	CASSQDGTQAW
-	TRBJ2-1	many	TRBV7-2	TGTGCCAGCAGCGCTCCGTATGAGCAGTTCTTC	CASSAPYEQFF
TRBD2	TRBJ2-3	-	TRBV20-1	TGCAGTGCTTTAGAGGCTAGCGGGTCATCTGTCCTAGATACGCAGTATTTT	CSALEASGSSVLDTQYF
-	TRBJ1-1	many	TRBV7-2	TGTGCCAGCAGCCGGACAGTTGCTGAAGCTTTCTTT	CASSRTVAEAFF
TRBD2	TRBJ2-7	many	TRBV20-1	TGCAGTGCTAGAGTAGCGGGGACATCAGGGGAGCAGTACTTC	CSARVAGTSGEQYF
-	TRBJ1-1	-	TRBV4-2	TGTGCCAGCAGCCCTCAGACCACAGAGAACACTGAAGCTTTCTTT	CASSPQTTENTEAFF
-	TRBJ1-2	few	TRBV24-1	TGTGCCACCAGTGACCCTGGACAGAATGGCTACACCTTC	CATSDPGQNGYTF
-	TRBJ2-1	-	TRBV6-2/TRBV6-3	TGTGCCAGCAGTTACAATGCAGCGGGTAGTGAGCAGTTCTTC	CASSYNAAGSEQFF
-	TRBJ1-1	-	TRBV4-2	TGTGCCAGCAGAGGAAATGTGAACACTGAAGCTTTCTTT	CASRGNVNTEAFF
TRBD2	TRBJ2-7	many	TRBV27	TGTGCCAGCAGTCCCCGGGGACTAGCGGGGGACTACGAGCAGTACTTC	CASSPRGLAGDYEQYF
-	TRBJ1-1	many	TRBV7-9	TGTGCCAGCAGCCTCCTTGGGACGGCGAACACTGAAGCTTTCTTT	CASSLLGTANTEAFF
-	TRBJ1-3	many	TRBV20-1	TGCAGTGCTAGACCTTTTACTCGGACGGAGGGAAACACCATATATTTT	CSARPFTRTEGNTIYF
-	TRBJ2-3	many	TRBV7-9	TGTGCCAGCAGCTTATCTATTCGGCGGGAAAGGACAGATACGCAGTATTTT	CASSLSIRRERTDTQYF
TRBD2	TRBJ2-7	few	TRBV5-6	TGTGCCAGCAGCCCTGGTAGCGGGAGACACGGGCAGTACTTC	CASSPGSGRHGQYF
-	TRBJ2-1	few	TRBV6-1	TGTGCCAGCAGTGCTTGGGTGGCTATTGATCGGGTCAAAAATGAGCAGTTCTTC	CASSAWVAIDRVKNEQFF
-	TRBJ1-1	many	TRBV12-3/TRBV12-4	TGTGCCAGCAGTGTCCCGGACAAAGCTTTCTTT	CASSVPDKAFF
TRBD2	TRBJ2-1	many	TRBV20-1	TGCAGTGCTCGAACCTTGGGACTAGCGGGAGACAATGAGCAGTTCTTC	CSARTLGLAGDNEQFF
-	TRBJ2-3	-	TRBV20-1	TGCTGTGCTAGAGTACCACCGGGAGCAGCGGTCCCAGATACGCAGTATTTT	CCARVPPGAAVPDTQYF
-	TRBJ1-5	-	TRBV27	TGTGCCAGCAGTCCCCGGGCCCAAAACCATCAGCCCCAGCATTTT	CASSPRAQNHQPQHF
TRBD2	TRBJ2-1	many	TRBV20-1	TGCAGTGCGCCGGGGACTAGCGGGAGGGCCTACAATGAGCAGTTCTTC	CSAPGTSGRAYNEQFF
TRBD1	TRBJ2-7	many	TRBV29-1	TGCAGCGTTGATGGGGACAGGGGAAGGTACGAGCAGTACTTC	CSVDGDRGRYEQYF
TRBD1	TRBJ1-5	many	TRBV29-1	TGCAGCGTTCATACAGGGGGCAATCAGCCCCAGCATTTT	CSVHTGGNQPQHF
-	TRBJ2-7	-	TRBV7-9	TGTGCCAGCAGCTTAGCGCTATCTGTCGAGCAGTACTTC	CASSLALSVEQYF
-	TRBJ2-7	many	TRBV19	TGTGCCAGTAGTAGGACAGCCTCCCCGAGCTCCTACGAGCAGTACTTC	CASSRTASPSSYEQYF
TRBD2	TRBJ2-4	many	TRBV10-3	TGTGCCATCAGTGAGTCGACTAGCGGAGCCAAAAACATTCAGTACTTC	CAISESTSGAKNIQYF
-	TRBJ1-5	-	TRBV20-1	TGCAGTGCTAGGGAACCCTCGGTCAATCAGCCCCAGCATTTT	CSAREPSVNQPQHF
-	TRBJ1-4	many	TRBV6-1	TGTGCCAGCAGTGAAGGCGGGGGGAGAGAAAAACTGTTTTTT	CASSEGGGREKLFF
-	TRBJ1-2	few	TRBV4-3	TGCGCCAGCAGCCAAGCGGGGGGACTTCGGAGTGGCTACACCTTC	CASSQAGGLRSGYTF
-	TRBJ1-2	-	TRBV6-5	TGTGCCAGCTTGGACGGGACCCATGGCTACACCTTC	CASLDGTHGYTF
-	TRBJ2-7	many	TRBV20-1	TGCAGTGCTATTGTCGGACTACGCTACGAGCAGTACTTC	CSAIVGLRYEQYF
TRBD1	TRBJ2-3	many	TRBV5-1	TGCGCCAGCAGCTTCGCTCCTAAGACTCCGGGACAGGGTCGGACAGATACGCAGTATTTT	CASSFAPKTPGQGRTDTQYF
-	TRBJ2-3	few	TRBV6-2/TRBV6-3	TGTGCCAGCAGTTGGCAGGGCCCCACAGATACGCAGTATTTT	CASSWQGPTDTQYF
TRBD2	TRBJ2-5	few	TRBV20-1	TGCAGTGCTAGCCCCGGGACTAGCGGGTTTCGGGAGACCCAGTACTTC	CSASPGTSGFRETQYF